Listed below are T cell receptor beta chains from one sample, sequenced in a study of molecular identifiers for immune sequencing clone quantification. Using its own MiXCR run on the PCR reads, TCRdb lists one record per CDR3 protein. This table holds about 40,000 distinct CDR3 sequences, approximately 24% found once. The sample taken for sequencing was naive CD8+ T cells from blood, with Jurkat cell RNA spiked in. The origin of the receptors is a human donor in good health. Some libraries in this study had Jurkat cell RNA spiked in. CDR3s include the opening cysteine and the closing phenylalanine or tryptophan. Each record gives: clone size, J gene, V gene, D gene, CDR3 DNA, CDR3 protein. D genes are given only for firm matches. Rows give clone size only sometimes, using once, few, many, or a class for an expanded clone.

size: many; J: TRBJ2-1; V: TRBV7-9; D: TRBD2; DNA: TGTGCCAGCAGATACGGGACTAGCGGGATTTCGTATGAGCAGTTCTTC; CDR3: CASRYGTSGISYEQFF
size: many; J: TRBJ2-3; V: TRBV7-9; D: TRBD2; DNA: TGTGCCAGCAGCCCATTAGCGGGGGGGGGCACAGATACGCAGTATTTT; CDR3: CASSPLAGGGTDTQYF
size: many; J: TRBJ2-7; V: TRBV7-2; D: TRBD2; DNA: TGTGCCAGCAGCACTACTAGCGGGCTCTCCTACGAGCAGTACTTC; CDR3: CASSTTSGLSYEQYF
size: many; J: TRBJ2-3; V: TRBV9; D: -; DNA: TGTGCCAGTGCCCCGGGGGGCGGCACAGATACGCAGTATTTT; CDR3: CASAPGGGTDTQYF
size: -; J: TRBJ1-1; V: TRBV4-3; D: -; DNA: TGCGCCAGCAGCCAAGATCGGAGCCTGAACACTGAAGCTTTCTTT; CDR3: CASSQDRSLNTEAFF
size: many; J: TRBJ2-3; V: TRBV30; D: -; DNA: TGTGCCTGGAGTCCACCTTGGGCAGATACGCAGTATTTT; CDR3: CAWSPPWADTQYF
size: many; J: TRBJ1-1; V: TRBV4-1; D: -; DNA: TGCGCCAGCAGCCAAGACGTAGGACAAGAGAACACTGAAGCTTTCTTT; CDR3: CASSQDVGQENTEAFF
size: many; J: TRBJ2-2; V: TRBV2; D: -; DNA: TGTGCCAGCAAGCCGGACACGAACACCGGGGAGCTGTTTTTT; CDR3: CASKPDTNTGELFF
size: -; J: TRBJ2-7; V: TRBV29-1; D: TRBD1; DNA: TGCAGCGTTACACTTTGGGACAGGAGCTCCTACGAGCAGTACTTC; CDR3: CSVTLWDRSSYEQYF
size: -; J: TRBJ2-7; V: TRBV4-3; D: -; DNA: TGCGCCAGCAGCCAAGAGACCATCGGTAGCGGTTACGAGCAGTACTTC; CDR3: CASSQETIGSGYEQYF
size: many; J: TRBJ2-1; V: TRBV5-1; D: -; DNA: TGCGCCAGCAGCCAACTAGCTACCGACCATGAGCAGTTCTTC; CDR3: CASSQLATDHEQFF
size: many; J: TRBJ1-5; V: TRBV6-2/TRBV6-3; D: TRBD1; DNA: TGTGCCAGCAGTCATCATCAGGAGTGGACAGGGGGCGCGAGCAATCAGCCCCAGCATTTT; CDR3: CASSHHQEWTGGASNQPQHF
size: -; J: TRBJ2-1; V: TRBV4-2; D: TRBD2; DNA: TGTGCCAGCAGCCAAGAGGGGGGACTAGCGGGACGGAATGAGCAGTTCTTC; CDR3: CASSQEGGLAGRNEQFF
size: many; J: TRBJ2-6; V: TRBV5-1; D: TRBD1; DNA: TGCGCCAGCAGCTTGGTGGGACAGGGGGCTGTAAGTGGGGCCAACGTCCTGACTTTC; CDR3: CASSLVGQGAVSGANVLTF
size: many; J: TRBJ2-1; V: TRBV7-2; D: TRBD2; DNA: TGTGCCAGCAGCTTACTAGCGGAGCTCAACTACAATGAGCAGTTCTTC; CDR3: CASSLLAELNYNEQFF
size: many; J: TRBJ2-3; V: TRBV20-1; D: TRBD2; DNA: TGCAGTGCTTCGCTAGCGGGGGCTACAAAAAACAGAGATACGCAGTATTTT; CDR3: CSASLAGATKNRDTQYF
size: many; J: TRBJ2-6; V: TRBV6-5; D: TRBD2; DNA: TGTGCCAGCAGGTCCCAAAGGGGAGGGCTCGGGGCCAACGTCCTGACTTTC; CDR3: CASRSQRGGLGANVLTF
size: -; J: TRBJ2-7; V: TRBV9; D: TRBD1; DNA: TGTGCCAGCAGCGGTAGGGAAGGGACAGGGGGTGAGCAGTACTTC; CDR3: CASSGREGTGGEQYF
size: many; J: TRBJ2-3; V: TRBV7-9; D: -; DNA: TGTGCCAGCGGAGGGCCGGGTGAGGGAGATACGCAGTATTTT; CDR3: CASGGPGEGDTQYF
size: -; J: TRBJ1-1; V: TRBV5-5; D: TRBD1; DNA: TGTGCGAGCAGCTGGACAGGGCAGAGGAAGACTGAAGCTTTCTTT; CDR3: CASSWTGQRKTEAFF
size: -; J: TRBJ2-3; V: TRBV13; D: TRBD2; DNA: TGTGCCAGCGGCCTGGGGCTAGCGGGGGCAGGTACGCAGTATTTT; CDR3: CASGLGLAGAGTQYF
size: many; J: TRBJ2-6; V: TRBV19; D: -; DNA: TGTGCCAGTAGAACAGGTAGGGGGGCCAACGTCCTGACTTTC; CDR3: CASRTGRGANVLTF
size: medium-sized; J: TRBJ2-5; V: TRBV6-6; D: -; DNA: TGTGCCAGCTACCGGGGGGCTCTGGCGGGGAGCCACCAAGAGACCCAGTACTTC; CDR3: CASYRGALAGSHQETQYF
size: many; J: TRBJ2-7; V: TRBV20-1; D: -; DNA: TGCAGTGCTAGTTCGCGGGATAACCCCTACGAGCAGTACTTC; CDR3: CSASSRDNPYEQYF
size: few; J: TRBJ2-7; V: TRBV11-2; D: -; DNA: TGTGCCAGCAGCTTAGTAGGTACCGAGCGCGGCTCCTACGAGCAGTACTTC; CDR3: CASSLVGTERGSYEQYF
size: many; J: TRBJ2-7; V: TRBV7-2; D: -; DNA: TGTGCCAGTAACCCTACGAGCTCCTACGAGCAGTACTTC; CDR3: CASNPTSSYEQYF
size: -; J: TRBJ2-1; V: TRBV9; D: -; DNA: TGTGCCAGCAGCGTAGCCCCGCTGAGGACAGAACTCAATGAGCAGTTCTTC; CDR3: CASSVAPLRTELNEQFF